These T cell receptor beta chains were read from a single sample in a study of identical twins. TCRdb fed the 5' RACE reads into MiXCR, producing one record per CDR3 protein. The table includes around 1.7 million distinct CDR3 sequences, around a third detected once. The sequenced material came from cord blood. Every receptor here comes from a newborn girl in good health. Each CDR3 is given with its conserved first and last residue. Fields, in order: V gene, J gene, clone size, D gene, CDR3 DNA, CDR3 protein. D genes are given only for firm matches. Rows may omit the clone size; those that give it use once, few, many or a size class.

V gene: TRBV4-1; J gene: TRBJ1-2; clone size: -; D gene: -; CDR3 DNA: TGCGCCAGCAGCCCCGAAGGGCTCCCCGGCAGCTACACCTTC; CDR3 protein: CASSPEGLPGSYTF
V gene: TRBV9; J gene: TRBJ2-7; clone size: -; D gene: TRBD2; CDR3 DNA: TGTGCCAGCAGCGCCCTTACGGGGGGCTACGAGCAGTACTTC; CDR3 protein: CASSALTGGYEQYF
V gene: TRBV9; J gene: TRBJ1-2; clone size: -; D gene: -; CDR3 DNA: TGTGCCAGCAGCGCGACTATATTCGGGGGCGAACAGGATGGCTACACCTTC; CDR3 protein: CASSATIFGGEQDGYTF
V gene: TRBV20-1; J gene: TRBJ1-2; clone size: -; D gene: -; CDR3 DNA: TGCAGTAATAACAGGGACGGCTACACCTTC; CDR3 protein: CSNNRDGYTF
V gene: TRBV20-1; J gene: TRBJ2-7; clone size: -; D gene: TRBD2; CDR3 DNA: TGCAGTGCTAGACTAGCGGGCCTATCCTACGAGCAGTACTTC; CDR3 protein: CSARLAGLSYEQYF
V gene: TRBV7-9; J gene: TRBJ2-7; clone size: -; D gene: TRBD1; CDR3 DNA: TGTGCCAGCAGCTGGGCTCATCCGGGACAGGGCTACGAGCAGTACTTC; CDR3 protein: CASSWAHPGQGYEQYF
V gene: TRBV27; J gene: TRBJ2-3; clone size: -; D gene: TRBD2; CDR3 DNA: TGTGCCAGCAGTTCGGGACTAGCGCTTAGCCAGGGAGATACGCAGTATTTT; CDR3 protein: CASSSGLALSQGDTQYF
V gene: TRBV7-2; J gene: TRBJ2-1; clone size: -; D gene: TRBD2; CDR3 DNA: TGTGCCAGCAGCTTAGGGACTACTAGCGGGGATGAGCAGTTCTTC; CDR3 protein: CASSLGTTSGDEQFF
V gene: TRBV3-1; J gene: TRBJ2-4; clone size: -; D gene: TRBD2; CDR3 DNA: TGTGCCAGCAGCCCCTGGACTAGCGGGGTTCCCCGAGACATTCAGTACTTC; CDR3 protein: CASSPWTSGVPRDIQYF
V gene: TRBV24-1; J gene: TRBJ1-5; clone size: -; D gene: -; CDR3 DNA: TGTGCCACCAGTGATTGGGGCAATCAGCCCCAGCATTTT; CDR3 protein: CATSDWGNQPQHF
V gene: TRBV28; J gene: TRBJ1-1; clone size: -; D gene: -; CDR3 DNA: TGTGCCAGCAGGGCACTTGGGACCTTTGAAGCTTTCTTT; CDR3 protein: CASRALGTFEAFF
V gene: TRBV20-1; J gene: TRBJ2-7; clone size: many; D gene: TRBD2; CDR3 DNA: TGCAGTGCTCCCGGGACTAGAGGACGCTACGAGCAGTACTTC; CDR3 protein: CSAPGTRGRYEQYF
V gene: TRBV12-3/TRBV12-4; J gene: TRBJ1-2; clone size: few; D gene: TRBD1; CDR3 DNA: TGTGCCAGCAGCCCGGACAGGGGCGTTACTAACTATGGCTACACCTTC; CDR3 protein: CASSPDRGVTNYGYTF
V gene: TRBV27; J gene: TRBJ2-7; clone size: few; D gene: TRBD2; CDR3 DNA: TGTGCCAGCACCCCGGGACTAGCGGGACCAGGTCGGTACTTC; CDR3 protein: CASTPGLAGPGRYF
V gene: TRBV12-3/TRBV12-4; J gene: TRBJ1-2; clone size: -; D gene: -; CDR3 DNA: TGTGCCAGCAGTTCTGTTAAGCAGGCCGTCTATGGCTACACCTTC; CDR3 protein: CASSSVKQAVYGYTF
V gene: TRBV9; J gene: TRBJ2-5; clone size: few; D gene: -; CDR3 DNA: TGTGCCAGCAGCCCACACTCAGCGTATCAAGAGACCCAGTACTTC; CDR3 protein: CASSPHSAYQETQYF
V gene: TRBV11-3; J gene: TRBJ2-7; clone size: few; D gene: TRBD2; CDR3 DNA: TGTGCCAGCAGCTCTCTCTTCAGCGGGACCCCCTACGAGCAGTACTTC; CDR3 protein: CASSSLFSGTPYEQYF
V gene: TRBV15; J gene: TRBJ1-2; clone size: -; D gene: -; CDR3 DNA: TGTGCCACCAGCAGAGGCAAACAGGGTAACTATGGCTACACCTTC; CDR3 protein: CATSRGKQGNYGYTF
V gene: TRBV12-3/TRBV12-4; J gene: TRBJ2-1; clone size: -; D gene: TRBD2; CDR3 DNA: TGTGCCAGCAGACTAGCGGGGGTTAACAATGAGCAGTTCTTC; CDR3 protein: CASRLAGVNNEQFF
V gene: TRBV5-4; J gene: TRBJ2-3; clone size: few; D gene: TRBD2; CDR3 DNA: TGTGCCAGCAGCTTGCAGCGGGGCGGCGCAGATACGCAGTATTTT; CDR3 protein: CASSLQRGGADTQYF
V gene: TRBV3-1; J gene: TRBJ2-2; clone size: -; D gene: TRBD1; CDR3 DNA: TGTGCCAGCAGACGGACAGGGTTCACCGGGGAGCTGTTTTTT; CDR3 protein: CASRRTGFTGELFF
V gene: TRBV6-5; J gene: TRBJ2-1; clone size: few; D gene: -; CDR3 DNA: TGTGCCAGCAGTTACGAACTAGACAATGAGCAGTTCTTC; CDR3 protein: CASSYELDNEQFF
V gene: TRBV4-1; J gene: TRBJ1-6; clone size: -; D gene: -; CDR3 DNA: TGCGCCAGCAGCCAAGTGGGTCGGCAGGCCCGTTCACCCCTCCACTTT; CDR3 protein: CASSQVGRQARSPLHF
V gene: TRBV20-1; J gene: TRBJ2-5; clone size: -; D gene: -; CDR3 DNA: TGCAGTGCCGTCGTTCCGGGGCGGTCGGGGACCCAGTACTTC; CDR3 protein: CSAVVPGRSGTQYF
V gene: TRBV2; J gene: TRBJ2-1; clone size: -; D gene: TRBD2; CDR3 DNA: TGTGCCAGCGCTCCGGGACTAGCGGGATACAATGAGCAGTTCTTC; CDR3 protein: CASAPGLAGYNEQFF
V gene: TRBV2; J gene: TRBJ2-1; clone size: few; D gene: -; CDR3 DNA: TGTGCCAGCTCCCGTCGGACCTACAATGAGCAGTTCTTC; CDR3 protein: CASSRRTYNEQFF